This T cell receptor (beta chain) originates from a study of shared clonotypes between healthy human individuals. TCRdb keeps only in-frame clones here, not all; method: immunoSEQ multiplex PCR. The data show some 1,100,000 clones, 75% to 85% seen once. V gave up 1 base and J gave up 4 bases; unmatched junction bases: 7. CDR1 and CDR2 from the germline V gene are SGHNT and YENEEA. This CDR3 comprises 17 residues. J is TRBJ2-3 and V is TRBV11-3, with 11 bases fitting TRBD2. The sequencing input was memory CD4+ T cells from PBMCs. Stated subset: CD45RA-negative fraction. The clonotype comes from a young man in good health. Some clones in this sample may be carry-over from other donors' samples. The CDR3 DNA reads TGTGCCAGCAGCTTAGGGGCAACTAGCGGGAGTGCAGATACGCAGTATTTT. It translates to CASSLGATSGSADTQYF.